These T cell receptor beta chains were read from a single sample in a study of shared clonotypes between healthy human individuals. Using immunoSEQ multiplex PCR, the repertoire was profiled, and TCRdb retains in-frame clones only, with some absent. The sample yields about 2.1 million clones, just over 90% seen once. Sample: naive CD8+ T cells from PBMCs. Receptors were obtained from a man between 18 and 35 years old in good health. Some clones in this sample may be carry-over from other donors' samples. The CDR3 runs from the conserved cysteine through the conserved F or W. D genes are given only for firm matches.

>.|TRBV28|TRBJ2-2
TGTGCCAGCAGTTTGGGGGAGTTCGCTCACTCGTCCGGGGAGCTGTTTTTT
CASSLGEFAHSSGELFF
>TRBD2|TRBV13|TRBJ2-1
TGTGCCAGCAGCCTAGCGGGAGAGGAAGGCAATGAGCAGTTCTTC
CASSLAGEEGNEQFF
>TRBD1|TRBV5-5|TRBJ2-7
TGTGCCAGCAGCTTGCTAGCCGGGACAGACATCGCCTACGAGCAGTACTTC
CASSLLAGTDIAYEQYF
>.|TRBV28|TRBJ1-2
TGTGCCAGCAGTTTCGGGGGCGGCCTCTATGGCTACACCTTC
CASSFGGGLYGYTF
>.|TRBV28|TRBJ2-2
TGTGCCAGCGGAGCTAGGAGAGGCAGATTAAACACCGGGGAGCTGTTTTTT
CASGARRGRLNTGELFF
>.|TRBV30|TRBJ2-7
TGTGCCTGGGGCGCCTACGAGCAGTACTTC
CAWGAYEQYF
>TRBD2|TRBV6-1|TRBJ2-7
TGTGCCAGCGGGGGGGAGACCTACGAGCAGTACTTC
CASGGETYEQYF
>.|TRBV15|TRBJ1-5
TGTGCCACCAGCCCGACAGGCTCAGACCAGCCCCAGCATTTT
CATSPTGSDQPQHF
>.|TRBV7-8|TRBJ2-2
TGTGCCAGCAGCTTAGCCCAGGGGGGGACCGGGGAGCTGTTTTTT
CASSLAQGGTGELFF
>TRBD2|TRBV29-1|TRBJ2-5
TGCAGCGGAATCGGGACTAGCGGGGCGCTTGGTGGGACCCAGTACTTC
CSGIGTSGALGGTQYF
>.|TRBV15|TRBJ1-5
TGTGCCACCAGCAGAGAACGGGTTAGCAATCAGCCCCAGCATTTT
CATSRERVSNQPQHF
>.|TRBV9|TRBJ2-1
TGTGCCAGCAGCGACGCCTCTCCTGAGCAGTTCTTC
CASSDASPEQFF
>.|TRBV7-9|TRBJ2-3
TGTGCCAGCAGCTCTCCATTGCACACAGATACGCAGTATTTT
CASSSPLHTDTQYF
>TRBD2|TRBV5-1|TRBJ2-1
TGCGCCAGCAGCTTGGGACTAGCGGGATATGAGCAGTTCTTC
CASSLGLAGYEQFF
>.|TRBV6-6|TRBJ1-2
TGTGCCAGCAGTCACCAACCGGGATCCGAAGGATTTGGCTACACCTTC
CASSHQPGSEGFGYTF